These T cell receptor beta chains were read from a single sample in a study of cytomegalovirus exposure and HLA in healthy donors. Profiled with immunoSEQ multiplex PCR; TCRdb holds only in-frame clones, not every one. The table includes roughly 130,000 clones, 80% to 90% detected once. Sequencing input: PBMCs. These receptors originate from a woman between 40 and 55 years old in good health and CMV-seropositive. Each CDR3 is given without its conserved first and last residue. Fields, in order: J gene, CDR3 length, V gene, clone size, CDR3 protein. Expanded clones are given a class, and other clones once, few, many or no size at all.

>TRBJ1-6|12|TRBV28|-
ASRDTNYNSPLH
>TRBJ1-1|12|TRBV7-9|-
ASSDRRRNTEAF
>TRBJ2-7|13|TRBV6-1|-
ASSPPAGMDYEQY
>TRBJ2-5|14|TRBV28|-
ASSSGTGGRQETQY
>TRBJ2-2|11|TRBV7-7|-
ASSLTGSGELF
>TRBJ1-4|13|TRBV7-9|-
ASSLRGFGNEKLF
>TRBJ1-5|10|TRBV27|-
ASGDRGQPQH
>TRBJ1-5|13|TRBV5-3|-
ARSFGTVGDQPQH
>TRBJ2-7|14|TRBV7-3|-
ASSVTSGTPPYEQY
>TRBJ2-1|12|TRBV9|-
ASSADRGYNEQF
>TRBJ1-2|12|TRBV15|-
ATSRVGGAYGYT
>TRBJ1-3|11|TRBV11-2|-
ASSPRTGGTIY
>TRBJ2-4|15|TRBV4-3|-
ASSQAWTGSAKNIQY
>TRBJ2-7|13|TRBV7-2|-
ASSQVAGITYEQY
>TRBJ1-5|14|TRBV18|-
ASSPFGQGANQPQH
>TRBJ2-7|11|TRBV29-1|-
SVEGQSFGEQY
>TRBJ1-1|14|TRBV5-5|-
ASSFNRADLNTEAF
>TRBJ1-3|14|TRBV2|-
ASSVDRGLGGNTIY
>TRBJ1-5|14|TRBV6-1|-
ASSVSGKPLNQPQH
>TRBJ2-5|12|TRBV11-2|-
ASSFQAGQETQY
>TRBJ2-3|15|TRBV13|-
ASSFGERERGTDTQY
>TRBJ1-5|13|TRBV6-5|-
ASSYSDGVNQPQH
>TRBJ1-2|14|TRBV6-1|-
ASSAITGTGPRGYT
>TRBJ2-7|12|TRBV28|-
ASSFTGGGYEQY
>TRBJ2-2|13|TRBV7-9|-
ASSLQAGVTGELF
>TRBJ2-1|14|TRBV5-4|-
ASSSPSSGGGNEQF
>-|12|TRBV5-6|-
ARWRDSFSYEQY
>TRBJ1-4|14|TRBV5-1|-
ASSLAGTGSSEKLF
>TRBJ2-2|13|TRBV15|-
ASGTSVANTGELF
>TRBJ2-5|14|TRBV27|-
ASTVSGRAPLREQY
>TRBJ2-7|13|TRBV19|-
ASSEDRLSSYEQY
>TRBJ2-3|15|TRBV7-9|few
ASSIGQGVVSTDTQY
>TRBJ1-2|14|TRBV7-8|-
ASSPFITGQLSGYT
>TRBJ2-5|11|TRBV10-2|-
ASSRDYQETQY
>TRBJ2-7|10|TRBV10-3|-
AIRAIGDEQY
>TRBJ2-7|11|TRBV9|few
ASSVRTGYEQY
>TRBJ2-7|14|TRBV4-2|-
ASSQETLAGEYEQY
>TRBJ2-1|14|TRBV2|-
ASIPSGPSSYNEQF
>TRBJ1-1|13|TRBV15|-
ATSRDRNRGTEAF
>TRBJ2-1|11|TRBV5-1|once
ASSEGSYNEQF
>TRBJ2-5|15|TRBV9|-
ASSAGLGTGDKETQY